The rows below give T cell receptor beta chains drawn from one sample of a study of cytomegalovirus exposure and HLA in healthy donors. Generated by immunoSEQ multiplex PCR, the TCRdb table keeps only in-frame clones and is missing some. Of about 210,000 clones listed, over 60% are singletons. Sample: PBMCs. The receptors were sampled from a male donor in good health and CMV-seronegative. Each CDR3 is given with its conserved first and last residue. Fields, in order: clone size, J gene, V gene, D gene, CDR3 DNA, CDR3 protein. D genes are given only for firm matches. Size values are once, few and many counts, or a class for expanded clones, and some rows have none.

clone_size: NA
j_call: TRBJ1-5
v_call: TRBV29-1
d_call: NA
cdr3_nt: TGCAGCGTGAATATGGGAGGAAGCAATCAGCCCCAGCATTTT
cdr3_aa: CSVNMGGSNQPQHF

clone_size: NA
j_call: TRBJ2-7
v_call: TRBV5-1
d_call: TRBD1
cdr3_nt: TGCGCCAGCAGCTTACAGGGGAGCTACGAGCAGTACTTC
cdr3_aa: CASSLQGSYEQYF

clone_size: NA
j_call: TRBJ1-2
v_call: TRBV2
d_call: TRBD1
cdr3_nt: TGTGCCAGCAGCGACCCGGGGGACAGGGGGAAGGGCTACACCTTC
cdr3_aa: CASSDPGDRGKGYTF

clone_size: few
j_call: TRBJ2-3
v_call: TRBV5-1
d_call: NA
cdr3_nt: TGCGCCAGCAGCGTGCAGGGTGCTACTAGCACAGATACGCAGTATTTT
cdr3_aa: CASSVQGATSTDTQYF

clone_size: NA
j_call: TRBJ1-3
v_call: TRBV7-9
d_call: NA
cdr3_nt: TGTGCCAGCAGCGAGTACCCTGGGCACACCATATATTTT
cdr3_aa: CASSEYPGHTIYF

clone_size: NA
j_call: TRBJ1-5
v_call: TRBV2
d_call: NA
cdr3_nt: TGTGCCAGCAGGGCGGAGATGGATCAGCCCCAGCATTTT
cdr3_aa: CASRAEMDQPQHF

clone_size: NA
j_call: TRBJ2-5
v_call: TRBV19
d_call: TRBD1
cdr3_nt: TGTGCCAGTAGTTCGGGACAGAGCCAAGAGACCCAGTACTTC
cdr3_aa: CASSSGQSQETQYF

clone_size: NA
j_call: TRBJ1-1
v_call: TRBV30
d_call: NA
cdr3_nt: TGTGCCTGGAGTGTGGGCAACACTGAAGCTTTCTTT
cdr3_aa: CAWSVGNTEAFF

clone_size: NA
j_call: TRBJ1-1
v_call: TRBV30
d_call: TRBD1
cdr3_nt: TGTGCCCGGGGACAGGAGGTAGCTTTCTTT
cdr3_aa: CARGQEVAFF

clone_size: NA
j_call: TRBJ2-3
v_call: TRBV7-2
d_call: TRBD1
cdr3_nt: TGTGCCAGCAGCTTAACACAGGGGACAGATACGCAGTATTTT
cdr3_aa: CASSLTQGTDTQYF

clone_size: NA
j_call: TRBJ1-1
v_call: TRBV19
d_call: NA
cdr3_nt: TGTGCCAGTAGTATAACCCCTCTCGGGGGGGACGGAAACACTGAAGCTTTCTTT
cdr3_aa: CASSITPLGGDGNTEAFF